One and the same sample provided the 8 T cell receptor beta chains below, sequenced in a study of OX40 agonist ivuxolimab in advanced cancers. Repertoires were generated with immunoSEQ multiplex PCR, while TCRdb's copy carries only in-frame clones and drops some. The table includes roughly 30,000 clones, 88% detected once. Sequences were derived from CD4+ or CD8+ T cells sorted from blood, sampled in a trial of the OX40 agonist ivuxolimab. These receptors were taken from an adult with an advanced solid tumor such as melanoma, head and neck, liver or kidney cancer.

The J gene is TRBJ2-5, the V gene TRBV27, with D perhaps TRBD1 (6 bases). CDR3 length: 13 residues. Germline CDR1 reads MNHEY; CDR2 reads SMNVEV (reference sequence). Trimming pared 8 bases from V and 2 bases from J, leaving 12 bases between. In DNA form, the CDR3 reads TGTGCCAGCTCTTGGACAGAGCAAGAGACCCAGTACTTC. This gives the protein CASSWTEQETQYF.

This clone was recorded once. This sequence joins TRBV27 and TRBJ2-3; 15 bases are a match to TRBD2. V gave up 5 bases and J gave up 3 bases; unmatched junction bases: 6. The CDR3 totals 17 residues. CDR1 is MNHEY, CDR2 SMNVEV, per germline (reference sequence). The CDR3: CASSPWTSGGVTDTQYF. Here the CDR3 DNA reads TGTGCCAGCAGTCCCTGGACTAGCGGGGGGGTGACAGATACGCAGTATTTT.

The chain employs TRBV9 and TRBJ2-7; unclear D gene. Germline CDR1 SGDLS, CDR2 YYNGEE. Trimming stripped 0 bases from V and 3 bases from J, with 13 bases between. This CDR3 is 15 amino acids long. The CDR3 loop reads CASSVGSDGDYEQYF. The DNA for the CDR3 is TGTGCCAGCAGCGTAGGGTCCGATGGAGACTACGAGCAGTACTTC.

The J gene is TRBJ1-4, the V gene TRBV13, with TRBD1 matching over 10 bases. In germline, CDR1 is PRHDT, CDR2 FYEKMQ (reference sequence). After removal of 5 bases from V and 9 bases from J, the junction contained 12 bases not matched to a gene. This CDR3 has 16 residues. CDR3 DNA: TGTGCCAGCAGCCCCCGGGACAGGGGAGGGCCGAAAAAACTGTTTTTT. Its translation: CASSPRDRGGPKKLFF. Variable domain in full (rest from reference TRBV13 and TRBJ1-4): AAGVIQSPRHLIKEKRETATLKCYPIPRHDTVYWYQQGPGQDPQFLISFYEKMQSDKGSIPDRFSAQQFSDYHSELNMSSLELGDSALYFCASSPRDRGGPKKLFFGSGTQLSVL.

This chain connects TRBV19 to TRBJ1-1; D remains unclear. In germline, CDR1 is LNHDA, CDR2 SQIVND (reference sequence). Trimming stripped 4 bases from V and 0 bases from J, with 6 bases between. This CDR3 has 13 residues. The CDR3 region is CASSSTLNTEAFF. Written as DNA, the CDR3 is TGTGCCAGTAGTAGTACACTGAACACTGAAGCTTTCTTT.

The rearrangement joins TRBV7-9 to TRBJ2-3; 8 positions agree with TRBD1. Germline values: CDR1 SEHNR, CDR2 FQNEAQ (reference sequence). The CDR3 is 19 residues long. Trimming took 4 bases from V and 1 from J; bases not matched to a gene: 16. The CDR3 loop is CASSSLGAGGFRRTDTQYF. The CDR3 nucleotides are TGTGCCAGCAGCTCCCTCGGGGCAGGGGGCTTCAGGCGCACAGATACGCAGTATTTT. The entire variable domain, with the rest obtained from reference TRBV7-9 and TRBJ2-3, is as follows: DTGVSQNPRHKITKRGQNVTFRCDPISEHNRLYWYRQTLGQGPEFLTYFQNEAQLEKSRLLSDRFSAERPKGSFSTLEIQRTEQGDSAMYLCASSSLGAGGFRRTDTQYFGPGTRLTVL.

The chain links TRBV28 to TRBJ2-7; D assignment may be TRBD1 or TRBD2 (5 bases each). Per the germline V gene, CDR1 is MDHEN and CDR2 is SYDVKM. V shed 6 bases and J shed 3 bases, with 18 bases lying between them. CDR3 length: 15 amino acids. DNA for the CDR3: TGTGCCAGCAGCTATCCGGGACGAGGGAACTACGAGCAGTACTTC. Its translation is CASSYPGRGNYEQYF.

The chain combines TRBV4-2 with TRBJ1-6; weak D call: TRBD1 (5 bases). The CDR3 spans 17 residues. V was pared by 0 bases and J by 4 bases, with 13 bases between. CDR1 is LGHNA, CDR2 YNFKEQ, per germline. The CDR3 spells CASSQDFKTAYNSPLHF. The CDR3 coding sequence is TGTGCCAGCAGCCAAGATTTCAAGACAGCATATAATTCACCCCTCCACTTT.